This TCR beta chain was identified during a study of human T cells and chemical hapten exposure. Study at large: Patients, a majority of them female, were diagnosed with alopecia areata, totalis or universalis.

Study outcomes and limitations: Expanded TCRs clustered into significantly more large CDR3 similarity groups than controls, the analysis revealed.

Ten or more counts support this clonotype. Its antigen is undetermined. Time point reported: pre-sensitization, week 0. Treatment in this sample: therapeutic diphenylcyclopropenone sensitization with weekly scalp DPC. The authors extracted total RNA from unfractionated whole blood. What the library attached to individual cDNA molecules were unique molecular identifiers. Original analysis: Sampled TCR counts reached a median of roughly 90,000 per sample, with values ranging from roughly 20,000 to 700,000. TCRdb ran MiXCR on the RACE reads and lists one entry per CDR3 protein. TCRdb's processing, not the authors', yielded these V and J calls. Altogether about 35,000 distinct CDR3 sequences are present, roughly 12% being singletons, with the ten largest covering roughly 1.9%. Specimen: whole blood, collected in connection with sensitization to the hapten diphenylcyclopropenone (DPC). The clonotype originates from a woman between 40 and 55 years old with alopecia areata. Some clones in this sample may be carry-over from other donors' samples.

The CDR3 DNA follows: TGTGCCAGCAGCCGCGAAATGGTCCTCAACACTGAAGCTTTCTTT. Amino acids: CASSREMVLNTEAFF. The chain has TRBV12-3 or TRBV12-4 and TRBJ1-1; D is ambiguous. The CDR3 covers 15 residues. The V and J ends lost 6 bases and 2 bases respectively, with 16 bases between them.